Following are 8 T cell receptor beta chains from one sample sequenced in a study of blood T cell repertoires in COVID-19. The data were produced by immunoSEQ multiplex PCR, yet TCRdb's version contains in-frame clones alone and is incomplete. The sample gives roughly 190,000 clones, approximately 80% of which show up once; around 12% is in the top ten. Sequencing input: peripheral blood. The receptors derive from a woman aged 45-59 years with acute or convalescent COVID-19.

V and J are TRBV11-2 and TRBJ2-1; possible D gene TRBD2, 5 bases. Germline V gives CDR1 SGHAT, CDR2 FQNNGV. V lost 5 bases and J lost 0, with 11 bases in between. CDR3 length equals 15 residues. In DNA form, the CDR3 reads TGTGCCAGCAGCCCGGGAACGGCCTCCTACAATGAGCAGTTCTTC. This gives the protein CASSPGTASYNEQFF.

The chain has TRBV5-4 and TRBJ1-1; 9 bases agree with TRBD1. CDR3 size: 14 residues. V was clipped by 2 bases and J by 3 bases; unmatched bases: 2. Germline lookup yields CDR1 SGHNT and CDR2 YYREEE (reference sequence). CDR3 protein: CASSLQGAHTEAFF. In DNA, the CDR3 is TGTGCCAGCAGCTTACAGGGGGCGCACACTGAAGCTTTCTTT.

This chain connects TRBV18 to TRBJ2-2, with D hard to call. Germline V lookup: CDR1 KGHSH, CDR2 LQKENI. V was shortened by 4 bases and J by 1 base, with 7 bases between the two germline ends. This CDR3 is 14 amino acids long. CDR3 in DNA: TGTGCCAGCTCACTTACGGGGAACACCGGGGAGCTGTTTTTT. It translates to CASSLTGNTGELFF.

The rearrangement links TRBV6-6 to TRBJ2-3; 8 bases are shared with TRBD1. Germline assignment: CDR1 MNHNY and CDR2 SVGAGI (reference sequence). V trimming: 6 bases; J trimming: 0 bases; junction bases outside the gene matches: 5. The length of the CDR3 is 15 residues. This chain's CDR3 is CASSLGQASTDTQYF. DNA for the CDR3: TGTGCCAGCAGCCTGGGACAGGCAAGCACAGATACGCAGTATTTT.

This clone has just a few counts. V usage is TRBV30 and J usage is TRBJ2-7, with TRBD2 as a possible D gene (5 bases). CDR3 size: 15 residues. Germline V gene data show CDR1 as GTSNPN and CDR2 as SVGIG (reference sequence). The V gene lost 0 bases and the J gene lost 3 bases, with 15 bases spanning the gap. The CDR3 sequence is CAWSVTPLAGYEQYF. The CDR3 bases are TGTGCCTGGAGTGTGACCCCCCTCGCGGGCTACGAGCAGTACTTC.

V and J are TRBV24-1 and TRBJ2-7; TRBD2 might be the D (6 bases). This CDR3 comprises 19 residues. Trimming removed 0 bases at V and 2 bases at J, with 22 bases between. CDR1 KGHDR and CDR2 SFDVKD come from the germline V gene. The CDR3 loop is CATSDLIRVRGTATYEQYF. The DNA for the CDR3 is TGTGCCACCAGTGATTTGATCCGGGTACGGGGGACTGCGACCTACGAGCAGTACTTC.

The chain is built from TRBV19 and TRBJ2-7; unclear D gene. The CDR3 sequence is 14 residues long. Germline loops: CDR1 LNHDA, CDR2 SQIVND (reference sequence). Trimming left V 3 bases short and J 0 bases short, with 9 bases between. DNA of the CDR3: TGTGCCAGTAGTATTTACAGAAGCTCCTACGAGCAGTACTTC. Encoded protein: CASSIYRSSYEQYF.

The V call is TRBV19, the J call TRBJ2-7; 9 bases map to TRBD1. Unmatched junction bases numbered 4, after V lost 4 bases and J lost 0 bases. This CDR3 region has 15 residues. In germline, CDR1 is LNHDA, CDR2 SQIVND (reference sequence). CDR3 DNA sequence: TGTGCCAGTAGTACCAGACAGGGGGTCTCCTACGAGCAGTACTTC. Encoded protein: CASSTRQGVSYEQYF.